The 5 T cell receptor beta chains in this list originate from one sample, sequenced in a study of vaccination and CD4 T cells after COVID-19. MiXCR, applied by TCRdb to the PCR reads, yields one record per CDR3 protein. The sample yields about 21,000 distinct CDR3 sequences, 45% to 70% seen once. The starting material was CD4+ T cells from blood, obtained after SARS-CoV-2 vaccination. Receptor source: a human donor who had recovered from COVID-19.

The gene calls are TRBV7-8 and TRBJ1-2; D gene uncertain. CDR3 size: 14 residues. V was cut by 1 base and J by 0 bases, with 6 bases left in between. In germline, CDR1 is SGHVS, CDR2 FQNEAQ. The CDR3 region has the DNA TGTGCCAGCAGCTTAGAAGGGTCTAACTATGGCTACACCTTC. The encoded protein is CASSLEGSNYGYTF. The entire variable domain, with the rest obtained from reference TRBV7-8 and TRBJ1-2, is as follows: GAGVSQSPRYKVAKRGQDVALRCDPISGHVSLFWYQQALGQGPEFLTYFQNEAQLDKSGLPSDRFFAERPEGSVSTLKIQRTQQEDSAVYLCASSLEGSNYGYTFGSGTRLTVV.

This chain uses TRBV28 with TRBJ1-5; TRBD1 is a possible D gene (5 bases). Trimming cost V 4 bases and J 5 bases, with 15 bases left between them. The CDR3 consists of 15 residues. CDR1 MDHEN and CDR2 SYDVKM come from the germline V gene. Here the CDR3 DNA reads TGTGCCAGCAGTTACTTTGGGGGTGTGGATCAGCCCCAGCATTTT. It translates to CASSYFGGVDQPQHF. The full variable domain, with the rest looked up from reference TRBV28 and TRBJ1-5, is DVKVTQSSRYLVKRTGEKVFLECVQDMDHENMFWYRQDPGLGLRLIYFSYDVKMKEKGDIPEGYSVSREKKERFSLILESASTNQTSMYLCASSYFGGVDQPQHFGDGTRLSIL.

This clonotype was seen a few times. This rearrangement joins TRBV20-1 to TRBJ2-3, with TRBD2 matching over 8 bases. CDR1 and CDR2 from the germline V gene are DFQATT and SNEGSKA (reference sequence). V trimming: 3 bases; J trimming: 4 bases; junction bases outside the gene matches: 6. This CDR3 spans 14 amino acids. CDR3 region: CSASLSGVADTQYF. In DNA, the CDR3 is TGCAGTGCTAGTCTTAGCGGGGTGGCAGATACGCAGTATTTT.

The chain links TRBV7-2 to TRBJ2-3; D is unresolved. This CDR3 is built from 14 residues. Germline CDR1 is SGHTA and CDR2 is FQGNSA. V lost 1 base and J 4 bases, leaving 9 bases between the germline ends. CDR3 nucleotide sequence: TGTGCCAGCAGCTTAGGCTCTACCGCAGATACGCAGTATTTT. This encodes CASSLGSTADTQYF.

This clonotype has only a few counts. This chain joins TRBV28 and TRBJ1-3, with 7 bases aligning to TRBD1. Germline lookup yields CDR1 MDHEN and CDR2 SYDVKM. This CDR3 region has 16 residues. The V segment lost 4 bases and the J segment 1 base; nucleotides outside the gene matches: 7. This chain's CDR3 is CASSSLGGSSGNTIYF. CDR3 coding DNA: TGTGCCAGCAGTTCTCTAGGGGGCAGTTCTGGAAACACCATATATTTT. The whole variable domain, filled in from reference TRBV28 and TRBJ1-3, reads DVKVTQSSRYLVKRTGEKVFLECVQDMDHENMFWYRQDPGLGLRLIYFSYDVKMKEKGDIPEGYSVSREKKERFSLILESASTNQTSMYLCASSSLGGSSGNTIYFGEGSWLTVV.